This TCR beta chain is from a study of CD8 T cells in ankylosing spondylitis. Regarding the study as a whole: Clones that were linked to disease were CD8+ and were relatively rare in peripheral blood. One TCR beta motif, made up of roughly 8 highly homologous variants, appeared characteristic of ankylosing spondylitis blood. Reports say disease-linked clones showed up significantly more in matched ankylosing spondylitis synovial fluid.

This clonotype was counted at least ten times. Antigen: not known. Per the germline V gene, CDR1 is SGHAT and CDR2 is FQNNGV. V was pared by 5 bases and J by 3 bases, with 3 bases of the junction left unmatched. The CDR3 is 15 residues long. As the method for making TCR beta libraries, quantitative 5'-RACE with molecular barcodes was used. TCRdb reprocessed the 5' RACE reads with MiXCR, giving one entry per CDR3 protein. The sample has about 540,000 distinct CDR3 sequences; about 13% are singletons. The sequencing sample was made of blood, either unsorted or a sorted T cell fraction (not recorded which). The genes are TRBV11-2 and TRBJ2-1, with 11 bases that match TRBD2. This TCR was recovered from a male donor with ankylosing spondylitis. The CDR3 coding sequence is TGTGCCAGCAGCCCGACTAGCGGGAACTACAATGAGCAGTTCTTC. This codes for CASSPTSGNYNEQFF.